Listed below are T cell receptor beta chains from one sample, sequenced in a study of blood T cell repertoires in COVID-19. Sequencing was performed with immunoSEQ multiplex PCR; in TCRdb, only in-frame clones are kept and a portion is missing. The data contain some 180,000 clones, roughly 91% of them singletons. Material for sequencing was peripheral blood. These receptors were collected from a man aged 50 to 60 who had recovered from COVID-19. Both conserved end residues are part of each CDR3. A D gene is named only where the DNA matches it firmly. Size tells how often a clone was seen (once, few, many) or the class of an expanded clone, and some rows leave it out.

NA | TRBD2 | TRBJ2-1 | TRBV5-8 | TGTGCCAGCATCGGGGGTAAGACTAGCCTCGTCTCCTACAATGAGCAGTTCTTC | CASIGGKTSLVSYNEQFF
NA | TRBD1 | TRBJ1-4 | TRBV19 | TGTGCCAGTAGCCCTGATCGGGACAGGGGGCTTGGGGATGAAAAACTGTTTTTT | CASSPDRDRGLGDEKLFF
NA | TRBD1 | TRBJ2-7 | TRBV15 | TGTGCCACCAGCAGAGAAACCGGGACAGGCGCCTACGAGCAGTACTTC | CATSRETGTGAYEQYF
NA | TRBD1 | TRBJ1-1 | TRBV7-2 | TGTGCCAGCACCGATGGGGGACAGATGAACACTGAAGCTTTCTTT | CASTDGGQMNTEAFF
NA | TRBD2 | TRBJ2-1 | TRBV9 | TGTGCCAGCAGCGGAGCGGGGGGGATATACAATGAGCAGTTCTTC | CASSGAGGIYNEQFF
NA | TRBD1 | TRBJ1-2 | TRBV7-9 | TGTGCCAGCAGCAACGGACAGGCCCTCTATGGCTACACCTTC | CASSNGQALYGYTF
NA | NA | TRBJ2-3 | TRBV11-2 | TGTGCCAGCAGCTCGAAAGGACCTACTGCGAGGGCAGATACGCAGTATTTT | CASSSKGPTARADTQYF
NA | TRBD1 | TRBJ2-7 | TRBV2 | TGTGCCAGTTCGGGACAGGGGATCTACGAGCAGTACTTC | CASSGQGIYEQYF
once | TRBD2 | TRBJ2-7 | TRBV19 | TGTGCCAGTAGTACTAGCGGGAGTCGGGAGCAGTACTTC | CASSTSGSREQYF
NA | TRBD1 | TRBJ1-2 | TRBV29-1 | TGCAGCGTTGAGCGCAGGACAGGGGGCGCCTATGGCTACACCTTC | CSVERRTGGAYGYTF
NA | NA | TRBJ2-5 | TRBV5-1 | TGCGCCAGCAGCAAGGGGGAACCTTCAGAGACCCAGTACTTC | CASSKGEPSETQYF
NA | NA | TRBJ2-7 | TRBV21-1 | TGTGCCAGCAGCAAGGCCAGGGGAACGTCCTACGAGCAGTACTTC | CASSKARGTSYEQYF
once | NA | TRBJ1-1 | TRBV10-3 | TGTGCCATCAGTGCGGGGGGGCGGGGGCCTGCTTTCTTT | CAISAGGRGPAFF
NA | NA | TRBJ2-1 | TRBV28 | TGTGCCAGCAGTCAAACGCAGGCCCCTGGTAGCAATGAGCAGTTCTTC | CASSQTQAPGSNEQFF
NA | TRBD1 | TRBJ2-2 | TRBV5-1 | TGCGCCAGCAGCAACCGGGACAGGGCGAACACCGGGGAGCTGTTTTTT | CASSNRDRANTGELFF
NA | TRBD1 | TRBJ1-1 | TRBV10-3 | TGTGCCATCAGGGGGACAGGGGACACTGAAGCTTTCTTT | CAIRGTGDTEAFF
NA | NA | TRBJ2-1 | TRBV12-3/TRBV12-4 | TGTGCCAGCAGTTTAATCCCCTCCGGTGAGCAGTTCTTC | CASSLIPSGEQFF
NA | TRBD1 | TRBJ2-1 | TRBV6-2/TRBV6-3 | TGTGCCAGCAGTTACTCGAAACAGGGGGTCTACAATGAGCAGTTCTTC | CASSYSKQGVYNEQFF
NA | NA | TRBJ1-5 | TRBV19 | TGTGCCAGTAAATCAATGGGCAGCAATAGCAATCAGCCCCAGCATTTT | CASKSMGSNSNQPQHF
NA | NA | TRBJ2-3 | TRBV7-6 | TGTGCCAGCAGCTTAGTGGACTCCAACACAGATACGCAGTATTTT | CASSLVDSNTDTQYF
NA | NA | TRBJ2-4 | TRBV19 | TGTGCCAGTAGTGCGGGGGCCAAAAACATTCAGTACTTC | CASSAGAKNIQYF
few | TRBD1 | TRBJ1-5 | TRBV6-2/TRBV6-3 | TGTGCCAGCAGTCGAGGACAGGGTTTAGAGCCCCAGCATTTT | CASSRGQGLEPQHF
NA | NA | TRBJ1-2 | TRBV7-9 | TGTGCCAGCAGCCCTGCAGGGGCGCACTATGGCTACACCTTC | CASSPAGAHYGYTF
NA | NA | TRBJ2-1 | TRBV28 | TGTGCCAGCAGTCTCCGGGACATATACAATGAGCAGTTCTTC | CASSLRDIYNEQFF
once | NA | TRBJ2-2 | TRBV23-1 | TGCGCCAGCAGTCAATTCAACCAGGGGGGCACCGGGGAGCTGTTTTTT | CASSQFNQGGTGELFF
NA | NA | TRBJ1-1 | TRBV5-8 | TGTGCCAGCAGCTTGAGAAAGCACACTGAAGCTTTCTTT | CASSLRKHTEAFF
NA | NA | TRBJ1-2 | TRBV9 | TGTGCCAGCAGCGTAGTGTCAACGAGCTATGACTACACCTTC | CASSVVSTSYDYTF
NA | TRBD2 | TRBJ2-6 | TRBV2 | TGTGCCAGCAGTGAAGCGCTTGCGGGAGACCTTACTGGGGCCAACGTCCTGACTTTC | CASSEALAGDLTGANVLTF
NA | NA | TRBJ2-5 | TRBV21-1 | TGTGCCAGCAGCAAAGATATCGTCTCCGGGACAGGGATTCCTCACTTGGAGACCCAGTACTTC | CASSKDIVSGTGIPHLETQYF
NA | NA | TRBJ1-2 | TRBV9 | TGTGCCAGCAGCGCACAGGGTGGCTACACCTTC | CASSAQGGYTF
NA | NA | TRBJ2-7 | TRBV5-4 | TGTGCCAGCAGCACGTGGAGGGCTAGCTCCTACGAGCAGTACTTC | CASSTWRASSYEQYF
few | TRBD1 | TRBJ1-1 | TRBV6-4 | TGTGCCAGCAGTGACACAGGGGGCACTGAAGCTTTCTTT | CASSDTGGTEAFF